Included here is one T cell receptor (beta chain) sequence, with context. Using immunoSEQ multiplex PCR, the repertoire was profiled, and TCRdb retains in-frame clones only, with some absent. Among tens of thousands of clones, roughly nine tenths were seen once, and the ten largest hold 2.4%. The data are from a study of T cell responses to AZD1222 COVID-19 vaccine. Germline V gene lookup returns CDR1 SQVTM and CDR2 ANQGSEA. V lost 4 bases and J lost 7, with 13 bases in between. There are 12 residues in the CDR3. This sequence was found in an adult in good health. Sequencing was performed on peripheral blood, taken on day 0 of AZD1222 vaccination. The chain carries TRBV29-1 and TRBJ1-2; tentatively, D is TRBD1 (5 bases). In DNA, the CDR3 is TGCAGCGTTGTATCTGGGGCTGGTGGCTACACCTTC. It is translated as CSVVSGAGGYTF.